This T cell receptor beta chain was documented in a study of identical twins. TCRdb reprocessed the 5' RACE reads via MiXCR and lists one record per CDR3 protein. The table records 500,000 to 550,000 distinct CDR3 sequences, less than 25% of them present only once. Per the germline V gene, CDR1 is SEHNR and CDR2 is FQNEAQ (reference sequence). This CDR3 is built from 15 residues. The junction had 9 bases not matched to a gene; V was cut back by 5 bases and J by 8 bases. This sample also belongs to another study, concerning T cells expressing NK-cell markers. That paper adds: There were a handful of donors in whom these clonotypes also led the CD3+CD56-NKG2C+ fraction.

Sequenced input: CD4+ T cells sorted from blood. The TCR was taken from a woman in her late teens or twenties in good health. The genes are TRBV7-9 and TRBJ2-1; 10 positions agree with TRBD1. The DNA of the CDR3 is TGTGCCAGCAGCCCGCCGGGACAGGGGCTCGATGAGCAGTTCTTC. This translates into CASSPPGQGLDEQFF.